These T cell receptor beta chains were read from a single sample in a study of cytomegalovirus exposure and HLA in healthy donors. Some clones are missing from TCRdb's copy, which holds only in-frame ones; the method was immunoSEQ multiplex PCR. The sample lists approximately 210,000 clones, around four fifths occurring once. Sequencing was done on a sample of PBMCs. Receptors were obtained from a woman between 45 and 60 years old in good health and CMV-seropositive. Both conserved end residues are part of each CDR3. A D gene is named only where the DNA matches it firmly. Where a row states a size, it is once, few, many or the class of an expanded clone; other rows omit it.

D: NA
size: few
V: TRBV4-1
J: TRBJ2-3
CDR3: CASSQVIGEDTQYF
DNA: TGCGCCAGCAGCCAAGTCATCGGGGAAGATACGCAGTATTTT

D: NA
size: NA
V: TRBV9
J: TRBJ1-5
CDR3: CASSVDAGGNQPQHF
DNA: TGTGCCAGCAGCGTAGATGCGGGGGGAAATCAGCCCCAGCATTTT

D: NA
size: once
V: TRBV7-9
J: TRBJ2-7
CDR3: CASSSPGQSFYEQYF
DNA: TGTGCCAGCAGCTCCCCGGGACAAAGCTTTTACGAGCAGTACTTC

D: NA
size: NA
V: TRBV7-2
J: TRBJ1-1
CDR3: CASSLREVGEAFF
DNA: TGTGCCAGCAGCCTCCGGGAGGTAGGTGAAGCTTTCTTT

D: NA
size: few
V: TRBV7-6
J: TRBJ2-3
CDR3: CASSLGGPSDTQYF
DNA: TGTGCCAGCAGCTTGGGCGGCCCTAGCGATACGCAGTATTTT

D: TRBD2
size: once
V: TRBV4-2
J: TRBJ2-2
CDR3: CASSQELAGDTGELFF
DNA: TGTGCCAGCAGCCAAGAACTAGCGGGGGACACCGGGGAGCTGTTTTTT

D: NA
size: NA
V: TRBV6-1
J: TRBJ2-5
CDR3: CATQGRARVTQYF
DNA: TGTGCCACTCAGGGGCGGGCCCGGGTCACCCAGTACTTC

D: NA
size: once
V: TRBV11-2
J: TRBJ2-7
CDR3: CASSSSHEQYF
DNA: TGTGCCAGCAGCTCCTCCCACGAGCAGTACTTC

D: NA
size: NA
V: TRBV7-2
J: TRBJ2-1
CDR3: CASSLAGRGFYNEQFF
DNA: TGTGCCAGCAGCTTAGCTGGAAGGGGATTCTACAATGAGCAGTTCTTC

D: NA
size: few
V: TRBV5-1
J: TRBJ1-2
CDR3: CASSPLIGGGTGGYTF
DNA: TGCGCCAGCAGCCCACTAATTGGCGGCGGCACGGGAGGCTACACCTTC

D: TRBD2
size: NA
V: TRBV13
J: TRBJ2-1
CDR3: CASSSSGGVVNEQFF
DNA: TGTGCCAGCAGCTCGAGCGGGGGGGTCGTAAATGAGCAGTTCTTC

D: TRBD1
size: NA
V: TRBV11-2
J: TRBJ1-6
CDR3: CASSSWDRANSPLHF
DNA: TGTGCCAGCAGCTCGTGGGACAGGGCGAATTCACCCCTCCACTTT

D: NA
size: NA
V: TRBV9
J: TRBJ1-1
CDR3: CASSSQDQGLPEAFF
DNA: TGTGCCAGCAGCTCCCAAGACCAGGGGCTCCCTGAAGCTTTCTTT

D: NA
size: NA
V: TRBV12-2
J: TRBJ1-5
CDR3: CASRTAGTHHSNQPQHF
DNA: TGTGCAAGTCGCACCGCGGGGACCCACCATAGCAATCAGCCCCAGCATTTT

D: TRBD1
size: NA
V: TRBV4-3
J: TRBJ2-7
CDR3: CASSQDWDRDYEQYF
DNA: TGCGCCAGCAGCCAAGACTGGGACAGAGATTACGAGCAGTACTTC

D: TRBD2
size: NA
V: TRBV7-9
J: TRBJ2-3
CDR3: CASSWGLAGVRADTQYF
DNA: TGTGCCAGCAGCTGGGGACTAGCGGGGGTCCGGGCAGATACGCAGTATTTT

D: NA
size: few
V: TRBV4-1
J: TRBJ1-1
CDR3: CASSDVGRGWTEAFF
DNA: TGCGCCAGCAGCGACGTGGGCAGGGGATGGACTGAAGCTTTCTTT

D: NA
size: NA
V: TRBV5-1
J: TRBJ2-7
CDR3: CASSLDGSKRYF
DNA: TGCGCCAGCAGCTTAGACGGCTCCAAGCGGTACTTC

D: TRBD1
size: few
V: TRBV5-8
J: TRBJ2-7
CDR3: CAGDDRGPSYEQYF
DNA: TGTGCCGGAGACGACAGGGGGCCTTCCTACGAGCAGTACTTC

D: NA
size: NA
V: TRBV6-5
J: TRBJ1-6
CDR3: CASRQDTDSPLHF
DNA: TGTGCCAGCAGACAGGACACCGATTCACCCCTCCACTTT

D: TRBD1
size: NA
V: TRBV25-1
J: TRBJ1-2
CDR3: CASSREGTVF
DNA: TGTGCCAGCAGCCGCGAGGGGACAGTCTTC

D: TRBD1
size: NA
V: TRBV7-2
J: TRBJ2-3
CDR3: CASSVEGQGLWDTQYF
DNA: TGTGCCAGCAGCGTAGAAGGACAGGGGCTCTGGGATACGCAGTATTTT

D: TRBD2
size: NA
V: TRBV5-1
J: TRBJ2-1
CDR3: CASSSPSGGYNEQFF
DNA: TGCGCCAGCAGCTCACCCAGCGGGGGCTACAATGAGCAGTTCTTC

D: NA
size: NA
V: TRBV7-8
J: TRBJ2-7
CDR3: CASSFSRLPSSYEQYF
DNA: TGTGCCAGCAGCTTCAGTCGTCTGCCTAGCTCCTACGAGCAGTACTTC

D: TRBD1
size: NA
V: TRBV27
J: TRBJ2-5
CDR3: CASSFGTGGETQYF
DNA: TGTGCCAGCAGTTTTGGAACAGGGGGGGAGACCCAGTACTTC

D: TRBD1
size: NA
V: TRBV25-1
J: TRBJ2-1
CDR3: CASSAAGTGNYNEQFF
DNA: TGTGCCAGCAGTGCGGCCGGGACAGGGAACTACAATGAGCAGTTCTTC

D: NA
size: once
V: TRBV11-2
J: TRBJ2-1
CDR3: CASSLSRYNEQFF
DNA: TGTGCCAGCAGCTTGAGTCGCTACAATGAGCAGTTCTTC

D: TRBD2
size: NA
V: TRBV2
J: TRBJ2-2
CDR3: CASSELGGMNTGELFF
DNA: TGTGCCAGCAGTGAATTGGGGGGGATGAACACCGGGGAGCTGTTTTTT

D: NA
size: NA
V: TRBV7-6
J: TRBJ1-4
CDR3: CASSLGGAREKLFF
DNA: TGTGCCAGCAGCCTGGGGGGGGCGAGGGAAAAACTGTTTTTT

D: NA
size: once
V: TRBV9
J: TRBJ2-2
CDR3: CASSVEGANTGELFF
DNA: TGTGCCAGCAGCGTAGAGGGGGCGAACACCGGGGAGCTGTTTTTT

D: TRBD1
size: NA
V: TRBV27
J: TRBJ1-1
CDR3: CASSSRLKPTGTGGSTEAFF
DNA: TGTGCCAGCAGTTCTCGACTAAAACCTACCGGGACAGGGGGTAGCACTGAAGCTTTCTTT

D: NA
size: NA
V: TRBV5-1
J: TRBJ2-7
CDR3: CASSSSPGFPSSEQYF
DNA: TGCGCCAGCAGCTCGTCCCCAGGGTTCCCATCCTCCGAGCAGTACTTC

D: TRBD1
size: NA
V: TRBV6-6
J: TRBJ2-1
CDR3: CASSYRQGAANEQFF
DNA: TGTGCCAGCAGTTATAGACAGGGGGCGGCAAATGAGCAGTTCTTC

D: TRBD2
size: NA
V: TRBV7-2
J: TRBJ2-1
CDR3: CASSLAGLAGTYNEQFF
DNA: TGTGCCAGCAGCTTAGCGGGACTAGCGGGGACCTACAATGAGCAGTTCTTC

D: NA
size: NA
V: TRBV1
J: TRBJ2-7
CDR3: CTSSQKTSGGAYEQYF
DNA: TGCACCAGCAGCCAAAAAACTAGCGGGGGGGCCTACGAGCAGTACTTC

D: NA
size: NA
V: TRBV13
J: TRBJ1-1
CDR3: CASSLRSGEAFF
DNA: TGTGCCAGCAGCTTAAGGTCAGGTGAAGCTTTCTTT

D: TRBD1
size: few
V: TRBV2
J: TRBJ2-7
CDR3: CASCMDRSSYEQYF
DNA: TGTGCCAGCTGTATGGACAGGAGCTCCTACGAGCAGTACTTC

D: NA
size: NA
V: TRBV30
J: TRBJ1-3
CDR3: CAWTQGVSSGNTIYF
DNA: TGTGCCTGGACGCAAGGGGTTAGCTCTGGAAACACCATATATTTT

D: NA
size: NA
V: TRBV7-9
J: TRBJ1-2
CDR3: CASSFDERGTTLGYTF
DNA: TGTGCCAGCAGCTTTGACGAACGGGGAACTACCTTGGGCTACACCTTC

D: NA
size: NA
V: TRBV5-4
J: TRBJ1-2
CDR3: CASSPRVNCGYTF
DNA: TGTGCCAGCAGCCCGCGGGTAAACTGTGGCTACACCTTC

D: TRBD1
size: NA
V: TRBV2
J: TRBJ1-2
CDR3: CASSEEGAKVRYTF
DNA: TGTGCCAGCAGTGAAGAGGGGGCGAAAGTCCGCTACACCTTC

D: TRBD1
size: NA
V: TRBV7-2
J: TRBJ2-2
CDR3: CASSFRDRVTGELFF
DNA: TGTGCCAGCAGCTTCCGGGACAGGGTCACCGGGGAGCTGTTTTTT

D: TRBD1
size: NA
V: TRBV5-4
J: TRBJ2-7
CDR3: CASSPNPGTGADEQYF
DNA: TGTGCCAGCAGTCCCAACCCCGGGACAGGGGCAGACGAGCAGTACTTC

D: NA
size: NA
V: TRBV7-2
J: TRBJ2-5
CDR3: CASSPGYTWETQYF
DNA: TGTGCCAGCAGCCCGGGTTATACCTGGGAGACCCAGTACTTC

D: TRBD2
size: NA
V: TRBV19
J: TRBJ2-7
CDR3: CASSSRRGGNSYEQYF
DNA: TGTGCCAGTAGTTCCCGCCGCGGGGGGAACTCCTACGAGCAGTACTTC

D: TRBD1
size: NA
V: TRBV19
J: TRBJ1-1
CDR3: CASKTGGPMNTEAFF
DNA: TGTGCCAGTAAGACAGGGGGGCCCATGAACACTGAAGCTTTCTTT

D: TRBD1
size: NA
V: TRBV19
J: TRBJ2-7
CDR3: CASSIGTGWGSYEQYF
DNA: TGTGCCAGTAGTATCGGGACAGGCTGGGGCTCCTACGAGCAGTACTTC

D: NA
size: NA
V: TRBV6-1
J: TRBJ2-7
CDR3: CASKGSSGSSYEQYF
DNA: TGTGCCAGCAAGGGGAGTAGCGGCTCCTCGTACGAGCAGTACTTC